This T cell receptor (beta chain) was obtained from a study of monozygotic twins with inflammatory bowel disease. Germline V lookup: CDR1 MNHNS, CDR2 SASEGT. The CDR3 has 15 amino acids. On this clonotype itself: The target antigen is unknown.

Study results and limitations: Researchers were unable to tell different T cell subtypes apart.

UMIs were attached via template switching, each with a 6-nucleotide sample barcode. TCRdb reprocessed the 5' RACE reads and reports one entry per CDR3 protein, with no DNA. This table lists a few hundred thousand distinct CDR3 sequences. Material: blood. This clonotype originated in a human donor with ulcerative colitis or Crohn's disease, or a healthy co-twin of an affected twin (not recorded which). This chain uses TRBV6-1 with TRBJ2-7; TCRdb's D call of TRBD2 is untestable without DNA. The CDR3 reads CASSDRGLAGHEQYF.